The rows below give T cell receptor beta chains drawn from one sample of a study of blood T cell repertoires in COVID-19. The repertoire was sequenced with immunoSEQ multiplex PCR; TCRdb's copy has only in-frame clones and lacks some. The table lists 35,000 to 50,000 clones, more than 70% of them singletons. The specimen was peripheral blood. Receptors were obtained from a woman of 80 years or more with acute or convalescent COVID-19. Both conserved end residues are part of each CDR3. Each record gives: CDR3 DNA, CDR3 protein, clone size, J gene, D gene, V gene. D genes are given only for firm matches. Some rows have no size entry. The others give once, few or many, or a class for an expanded clone.

TGTGCCAGCAGTTTAACTAGAGCCTACGAGCAGTACTTC | CASSLTRAYEQYF | - | TRBJ2-7 | - | TRBV27
TGTGCCAGCAGTCTAGCAGGGGGGGAGACCCAGTACTTC | CASSLAGGETQYF | - | TRBJ2-5 | - | TRBV7-9
TGTGCCAGCAGCTTAGGGGGAGGGACCGCTGAGCAGTTCTTC | CASSLGGGTAEQFF | - | TRBJ2-1 | TRBD2 | TRBV7-8
TGCAGCGCCGGGGACTGGAGGAATGAGCAGTTCTTC | CSAGDWRNEQFF | - | TRBJ2-1 | - | TRBV29-1
TGCGCCAGCAGCTCCGGGACAGCATCCTCCTACGAGCAGTACTTC | CASSSGTASSYEQYF | - | TRBJ2-7 | TRBD1 | TRBV5-1
TGTGCCAGCAGACAGGGGGGACTCCTAGTGAGCGAGCAGTACTTC | CASRQGGLLVSEQYF | once | TRBJ2-7 | TRBD1 | TRBV3-1/TRBV3-2
TGTGCCAGCAGCTTCGGACAGGGACAGGGCTATGAAAAACTGTTTTTT | CASSFGQGQGYEKLFF | once | TRBJ1-4 | TRBD1 | TRBV11-2
TGTGCCAGCAGTTACGGCAGGGTAAACTATGGCTACACCTTC | CASSYGRVNYGYTF | once | TRBJ1-2 | - | TRBV6-5
TGTGCCAGCAGCGGACGGACAGGGGGAGGTAACTATGGCTACACCTTC | CASSGRTGGGNYGYTF | - | TRBJ1-2 | TRBD1 | TRBV9
TGTGCCAGCAGGTGGGGCTCGGGTGGCTACACCTTC | CASRWGSGGYTF | - | TRBJ1-2 | - | TRBV3-1/TRBV3-2
TGCGCCAGCAGCCAAGATGGGAGCGGGGCTAGCACAGATACGCAGTATTTT | CASSQDGSGASTDTQYF | - | TRBJ2-3 | TRBD2 | TRBV4-1
TGTGCCAGCCGCAGGTTTTACCGGGAGGCCTACGAGCAGTACTTC | CASRRFYREAYEQYF | - | TRBJ2-7 | TRBD2 | TRBV6-4
TGTGCCAGCAGTCGGGACTCGAGCTCCTATAATTCACCCCTCCACTTT | CASSRDSSSYNSPLHF | - | TRBJ1-6 | - | TRBV5-4
TGTGCCTGGAGTAAAGGACTGAATAGCAATCAGCCCCAGCATTTT | CAWSKGLNSNQPQHF | - | TRBJ1-5 | - | TRBV30
TGCGCCAGCAGCCTTAATACAGGGGAAGAGACCCAGTACTTC | CASSLNTGEETQYF | - | TRBJ2-5 | TRBD1 | TRBV5-1
TGCGCCAGCAGCCAAAGGGAGGACAGGGCTTATAGCAATCAGCCCCAGCATTTT | CASSQREDRAYSNQPQHF | few | TRBJ1-5 | TRBD1 | TRBV4-1
TGTGCTAGCAGCTTATCCTCGGGGGTCGACACCGGGGAGCTGTTTTTT | CASSLSSGVDTGELFF | - | TRBJ2-2 | - | TRBV7-7
TGTGCCAGCAGCCGCCAGGGGCTGGGAGAGACCCAGTACTTC | CASSRQGLGETQYF | - | TRBJ2-5 | - | TRBV7-2
TGTGCCATCAGTGAGTCCGGGACAGGGGCCTACGAGCAGTACTTC | CAISESGTGAYEQYF | - | TRBJ2-7 | TRBD1 | TRBV10-3
TGTGCCAGCAGTGAAGACTGGTCCTACAATGAGCAGTTCTTC | CASSEDWSYNEQFF | - | TRBJ2-1 | - | TRBV6-1
TGTGCCACCAGCAGAGGAGCGGGGAATACAGATACGCAGTATTTT | CATSRGAGNTDTQYF | - | TRBJ2-3 | TRBD2 | TRBV15
TGTGCCAGCAGCTTAAGCCGAGTTAAAACCTACGAGCAGTACTTC | CASSLSRVKTYEQYF | - | TRBJ2-7 | - | TRBV7-6
TGTGCCAGCAGCCACCCGGGACAGGGGGGCGAGCAGTACTTC | CASSHPGQGGEQYF | once | TRBJ2-7 | TRBD1 | TRBV3-1/TRBV3-2
TGTGCCAGCAGAAGACAGGGTTCTCCTGGGGCCAACGTCCTGACTTTC | CASRRQGSPGANVLTF | - | TRBJ2-6 | TRBD1 | TRBV7-9
TGTGCCAGTAGTAGGGAACCAGGGGCCCAGCCCCAGCATTTT | CASSREPGAQPQHF | - | TRBJ1-5 | - | TRBV19
TGTGCCAGCAGCCCTACGGGGGGAATTAACTATGGCTACACCTTC | CASSPTGGINYGYTF | - | TRBJ1-2 | - | TRBV9
TGTGCCAGCAGCCCTTGGGCCGTTCGAGACAATGAGCAGTTCTTC | CASSPWAVRDNEQFF | - | TRBJ2-1 | - | TRBV3-1/TRBV3-2
TGTGCCAGCAGCCACCGACAGGGCGCCTACACTGAAGCTTTCTTT | CASSHRQGAYTEAFF | - | TRBJ1-1 | TRBD1 | TRBV7-9
TGTGCCAGCAGCTGGGCCCGCCCAGGGGCTAAGTACGAGCAGTACTTC | CASSWARPGAKYEQYF | few | TRBJ2-7 | - | TRBV5-8
TGTGCCAGCAAGCAGGGGGCGGGATATGGCTACACCTTC | CASKQGAGYGYTF | - | TRBJ1-2 | TRBD1 | TRBV6-5
TGCGCCAGCGATAGGACTAGCGGGGTAGCGAACACCGGGGAGCTGTTTTTT | CASDRTSGVANTGELFF | - | TRBJ2-2 | TRBD2 | TRBV10-2
TGTGCCAGCTCGGAGGGACGGCCTTACTACGAGCAGTACTTC | CASSEGRPYYEQYF | - | TRBJ2-7 | - | TRBV18
TGTGCCAGCAGCTCCCGGGACAGGTTTGCCTACGAGCAGTACTTC | CASSSRDRFAYEQYF | - | TRBJ2-7 | TRBD1 | TRBV7-2
TGTGCCAGCAGTGAAGCTCAGAGGAGGGGTAATGAGCAGTTCTTC | CASSEAQRRGNEQFF | - | TRBJ2-1 | - | TRBV6-1
TGCAGCGTTGGAGGTGCTTTCGATCAGCCCCAGCATTTT | CSVGGAFDQPQHF | - | TRBJ1-5 | - | TRBV29-1
TGTGCCAGCAGCCAAGATGGGGGGGGCAATCAGCCCCAGCATTTT | CASSQDGGGNQPQHF | once | TRBJ1-5 | - | TRBV4-2
TGTGCCAGCAGCTTTGACAGGGGGCAAGAAGCTTTCTTT | CASSFDRGQEAFF | - | TRBJ1-1 | TRBD1 | TRBV7-9
TGTGCCAGCAGCTTATCGAGGAATCCCAACTCACCCCTCCACTTT | CASSLSRNPNSPLHF | - | TRBJ1-6 | - | TRBV11-1
TGTGCCAGCAGTCTCAAAGGAGATAATTCACCCCTCCACTTT | CASSLKGDNSPLHF | - | TRBJ1-6 | - | TRBV6-5